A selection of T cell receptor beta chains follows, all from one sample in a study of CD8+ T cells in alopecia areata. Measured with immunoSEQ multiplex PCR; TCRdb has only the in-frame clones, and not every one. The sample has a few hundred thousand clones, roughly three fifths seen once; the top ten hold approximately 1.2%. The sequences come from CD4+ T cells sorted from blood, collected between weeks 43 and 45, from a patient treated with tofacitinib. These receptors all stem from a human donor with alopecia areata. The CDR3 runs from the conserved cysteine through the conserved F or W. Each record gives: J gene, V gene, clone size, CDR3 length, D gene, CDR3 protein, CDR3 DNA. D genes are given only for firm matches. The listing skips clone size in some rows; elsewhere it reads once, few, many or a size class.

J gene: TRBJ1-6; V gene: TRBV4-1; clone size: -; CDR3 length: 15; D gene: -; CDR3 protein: CASSQDTPVDSPLHF; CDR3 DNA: TGCGCCAGCAGCCAAGATACACCGGTTGATTCACCCCTCCACTTT
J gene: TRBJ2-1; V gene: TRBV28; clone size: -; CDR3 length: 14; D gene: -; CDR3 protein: CASSFLMSYNEQFF; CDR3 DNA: TGTGCCAGCAGTTTTTTGATGTCCTACAATGAGCAGTTCTTC
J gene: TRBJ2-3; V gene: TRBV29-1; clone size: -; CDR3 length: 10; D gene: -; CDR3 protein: CSVEDIAQYF; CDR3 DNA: TGCAGCGTTGAAGATATCGCGCAGTATTTT
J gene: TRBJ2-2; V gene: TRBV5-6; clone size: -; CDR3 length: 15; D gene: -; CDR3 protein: CASSLTPDDMIELFF; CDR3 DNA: TGTGCCAGCAGCTTGACACCGGATGACATGATAGAGCTGTTTTTT
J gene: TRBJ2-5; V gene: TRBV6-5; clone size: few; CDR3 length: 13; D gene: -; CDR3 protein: CASTPDSAGTQYF; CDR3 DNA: TGTGCCAGCACCCCTGACTCCGCGGGGACCCAGTACTTC
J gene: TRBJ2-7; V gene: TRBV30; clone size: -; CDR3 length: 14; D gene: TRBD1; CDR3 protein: CAWSVGTGSYEQYF; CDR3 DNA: TGTGCCTGGAGTGTAGGGACAGGGAGTTACGAGCAGTACTTC
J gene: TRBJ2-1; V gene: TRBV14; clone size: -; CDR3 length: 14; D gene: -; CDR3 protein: CASSQPDWRNEQFF; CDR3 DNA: TGTGCCAGCAGCCAACCGGACTGGCGGAATGAGCAGTTCTTC
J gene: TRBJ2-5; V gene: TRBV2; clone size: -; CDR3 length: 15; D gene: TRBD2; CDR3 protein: CASSELGTSRETQYF; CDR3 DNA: TGTGCCAGCAGTGAACTCGGGACTAGTAGAGAGACCCAGTACTTC
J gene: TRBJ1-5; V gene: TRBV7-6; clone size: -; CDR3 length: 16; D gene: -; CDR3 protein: CASSLSWGDSNQPQHF; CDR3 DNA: TGTGCCAGCAGCTTATCGTGGGGTGATAGCAATCAGCCCCAGCATTTT
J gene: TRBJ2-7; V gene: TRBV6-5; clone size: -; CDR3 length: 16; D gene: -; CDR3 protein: CASSSAVQMSSYEQYF; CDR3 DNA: TGTGCCAGCAGTTCGGCGGTACAGATGAGCTCCTACGAGCAGTACTTC
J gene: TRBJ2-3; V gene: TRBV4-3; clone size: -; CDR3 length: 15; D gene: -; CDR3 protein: CASSQDLKSTDTQYF; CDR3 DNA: TGCGCCAGCAGCCAAGACTTGAAGAGCACAGATACGCAGTATTTT
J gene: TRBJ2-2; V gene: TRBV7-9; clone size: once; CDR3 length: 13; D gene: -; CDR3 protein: CASSLGGSGELFF; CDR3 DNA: TGTGCCAGCAGCTTAGGAGGGTCCGGGGAGCTGTTTTTT
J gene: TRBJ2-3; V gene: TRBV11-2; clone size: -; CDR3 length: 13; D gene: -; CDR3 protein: CASSSDLTDTQYF; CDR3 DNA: TGTGCCAGCAGCTCGGACCTCACAGATACGCAGTATTTT
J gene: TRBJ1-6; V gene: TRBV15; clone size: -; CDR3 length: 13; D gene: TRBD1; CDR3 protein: CATRTGGDSPLHF; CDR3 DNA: TGTGCCACCAGGACAGGGGGTGATTCACCCCTCCACTTT
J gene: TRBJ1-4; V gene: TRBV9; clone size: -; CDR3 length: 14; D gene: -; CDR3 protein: CASSVSQGGEKLFF; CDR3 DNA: TGTGCCAGCAGCGTATCGCAGGGCGGGGAAAAACTGTTTTTT
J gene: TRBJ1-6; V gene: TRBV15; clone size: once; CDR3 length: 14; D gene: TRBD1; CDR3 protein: CATSRGQGNSPLHF; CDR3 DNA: TGTGCCACCAGCAGAGGACAGGGGAACTCACCCCTCCACTTT
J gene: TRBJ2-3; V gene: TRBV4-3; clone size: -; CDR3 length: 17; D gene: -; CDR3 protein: CASSQGQRGANLNTQYF; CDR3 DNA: TGCGCCAGCAGCCAAGGGCAACGGGGGGCCAATCTCAATACGCAGTATTTT
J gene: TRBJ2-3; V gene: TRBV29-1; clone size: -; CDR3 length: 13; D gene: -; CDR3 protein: CSVEGVLTDTQYF; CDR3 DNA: TGCAGCGTCGAAGGTGTTCTCACAGATACGCAGTATTTT
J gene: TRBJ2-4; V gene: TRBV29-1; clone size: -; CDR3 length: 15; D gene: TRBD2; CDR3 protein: CSPKGGDIAKNIQYF; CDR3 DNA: TGCAGCCCGAAGGGAGGGGATATAGCCAAAAACATTCAGTACTTC
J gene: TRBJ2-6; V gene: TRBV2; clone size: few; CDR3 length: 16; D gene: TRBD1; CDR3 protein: CASSWTGSGRANVLTF; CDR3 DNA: TGTGCCAGCAGTTGGACAGGGTCCGGGAGGGCCAACGTCCTGACTTTC
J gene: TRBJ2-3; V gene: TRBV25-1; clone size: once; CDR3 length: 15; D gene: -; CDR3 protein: CASSESRFSTDTQYF; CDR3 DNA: TGTGCCAGCAGTGAGTCACGGTTTAGCACAGATACGCAGTATTTT
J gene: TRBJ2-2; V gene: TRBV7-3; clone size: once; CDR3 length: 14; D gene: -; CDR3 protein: CASSLFANTGELFF; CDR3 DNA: TGTGCCAGCAGCTTATTCGCGAACACCGGGGAGCTGTTTTTT
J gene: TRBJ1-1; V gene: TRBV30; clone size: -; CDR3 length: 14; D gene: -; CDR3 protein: CVWSEGLSGTEAFF; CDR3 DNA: TGTGTCTGGAGTGAGGGCTTAAGTGGCACTGAAGCTTTCTTT
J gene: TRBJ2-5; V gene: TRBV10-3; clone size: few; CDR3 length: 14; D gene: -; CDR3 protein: CAISPGPSAETQYF; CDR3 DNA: TGTGCCATCAGCCCGGGTCCCTCGGCCGAGACCCAGTACTTC
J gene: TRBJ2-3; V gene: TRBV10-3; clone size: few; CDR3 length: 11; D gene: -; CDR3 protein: CAISTTDTQYF; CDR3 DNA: TGTGCCATCAGCACCACAGATACGCAGTATTTT